This TCR beta chain was captured in a study of blood T cell repertoires in COVID-19 (dated by TCRdb to 2018 to 2021). Study-wide context: Collaborator samples came from the United States, Italy and Spain and covered acute and convalescent phases of COVID-19. The material from the prospective study consisted of cDNA or gDNA derived from T cells, B-cell-depleted T cells, or PBMCs. Deeply sampled blood TCRbeta repertoires from subjects exposed to, actively infected with, or recovered from COVID-19 were included in the dataset. A freely available public database, intended as a resource for researchers studying the immune response to SARS-CoV-2, is where the repertoires were released. The samples were drawn from two sources: the first 160 participants of the ongoing ImmuneRACE study, and fewer than 1,500 subjects contributed by 6 global collaborators. The sample metadata nearly always contained a de-identified subject ID, COVID-19 status, age in years and sex. Where available, HLA class I and class II types were taken from metadata supplied by the sample provider and were not determined by assay-based typing. What the research found in general, with its limitations: How much clinical and demographic metadata was included differed by source and by participant, and the metadata was provided uncurated.

Each collaborating institution followed its own protocols to collect whole blood in K2EDTA tubes. Collaborator samples were shipped for TCRbeta analysis as frozen whole blood, isolated PBMCs, or DNA extracted from either sample type. The germline V gene (reference sequence) gives CDR1 as SEHNR and CDR2 as FQNEAQ. The CDR3 has 13 amino acids, counting the end cysteine and phenylalanine. CDR3 DNA only is kept here, 39 bases in frame from base 1. Trimming removed 5 bases from V and 1 base from J, leaving 8 bases between the germline ends. Comments on this clone: Its target antigen remains unknown. Base qualities are not at hand, and no much larger clone is one base apart.

TCRbeta CDR3 regions were amplified from genomic DNA by means of the immunoSEQ Assay, a bias-controlled multiplex PCR. In the authors' own workflow: The number of nucleated cells in each sample was estimated from the amplification of reference gene primers within the assay. To quantify the absolute abundance of each unique TCRbeta CDR3 rearrangement, sequence reads were collapsed and filtered. For each sample, productive Simpson clonality was calculated as the square root of Simpson's diversity index over productive rearrangements. Imported from immuneACCESS, the table was reduced by TCRdb to in-frame sequences with V and J called. These copies leave out some clones; in studies compared against another copy, an unresolved V gene accounts for under half, and the cause of the remainder is not known. The V and J calls and the clone size are those of that table, but D and trimming were determined from the DNA. The sample table lists around 130,000 clones, over 75% of them with a count of one. Clones ranked in the top ten supply 3.9% of the sample.

This TCR was recovered from a man aged 55 to 70 with acute or convalescent COVID-19. Rearrangement joined TRBV7-9 to TRBJ1-1, with TRBD1 tentatively as D gene (6 bases match). Sequenced input: peripheral blood. The CDR3 has the sequence CASSAGENTEAFF. Here is the DNA: TGTGCCAGCAGCGCAGGGGAGAACACTGAAGCTTTCTTT.